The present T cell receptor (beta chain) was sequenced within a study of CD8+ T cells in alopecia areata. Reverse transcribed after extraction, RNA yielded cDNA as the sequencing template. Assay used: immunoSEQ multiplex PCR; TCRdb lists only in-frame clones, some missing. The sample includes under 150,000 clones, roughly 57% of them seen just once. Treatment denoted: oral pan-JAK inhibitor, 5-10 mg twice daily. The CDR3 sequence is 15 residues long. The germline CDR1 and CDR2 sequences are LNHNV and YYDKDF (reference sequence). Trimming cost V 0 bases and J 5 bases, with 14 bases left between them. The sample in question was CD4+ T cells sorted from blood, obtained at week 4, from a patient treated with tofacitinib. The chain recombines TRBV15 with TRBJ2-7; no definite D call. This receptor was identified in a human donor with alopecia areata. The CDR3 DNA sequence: TGTGCCACCAGCAGAGATAGTGCGGAAGGGAACGAGCAGTACTTC. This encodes CATSRDSAEGNEQYF.